Presented here are 19 T cell receptor beta chains from one specimen sequenced in a study of T cell responses to AZD1222 COVID-19 vaccine. The repertoire was sequenced with immunoSEQ multiplex PCR; TCRdb's copy has only in-frame clones and lacks some. The table records approximately 100,000 clones, roughly 89% of them present only once. Sequences were derived from peripheral blood, sampled on day 0 of AZD1222 vaccination. Receptors originate from an adult in good health.

The chain combines TRBV3-1 (or the pseudogene TRBV3-2) with TRBJ2-7; no definite D call. CDR3 length: 11 residues. Germline V lookup: CDR1 LGHDT, CDR2 YNNKEL (reference sequence). Trimming stripped 1 base from V and 5 bases from J, with 3 bases between. CDR3 region: CASSQGHEQYF. Written as DNA, the CDR3 is TGTGCCAGCAGCCAAGGGCACGAGCAGTACTTC.

J is TRBJ1-5 and V is TRBV19; D unresolved. Germline V gene sequence: CDR1 LNHDA, CDR2 SQIVND (reference sequence). V was trimmed by 1 base and J by 0 bases, leaving 10 bases between them. The CDR3 has 16 residues. CDR3 nucleotide sequence: TGTGCCAGTAGTATAGTCCTCAGAAATAGCAATCAGCCCCAGCATTTT. It yields the protein CASSIVLRNSNQPQHF.

The chain links TRBV19 to TRBJ1-4; TRBD1 aligns across 11 bases. This CDR3 contains 13 residues. V lost 11 bases and J lost 7; bases outside the gene matches: 6. The germline CDR1 and CDR2 sequences are LNHDA and SQIVND (reference sequence). As DNA, the CDR3 is TGTGCCTGCGGACAGGGGGCGGGTGAAAAACTGTTTTTT. It specifies CACGQGAGEKLFF.

The V and J genes are TRBV30 and TRBJ2-5; TRBD2 might be the D (5 bases). This CDR3 comprises 15 residues. CDR1 is GTSNPN, CDR2 SVGIG, per germline (reference sequence). V was clipped by 5 bases and J by 4 bases, with 20 bases between them. CDR3 nucleotide sequence: TGTGCCTGGGGGTCCTGGGAGCCGGCTAGAGAGACCCAGTACTTC. Encoded protein: CAWGSWEPARETQYF.

This clone is a singleton in its sample. In the same sample, other DNA sequences code for this CDR3. The chain has TRBV18 and TRBJ1-2; a possible D gene is TRBD1 (6 bases). The CDR3 is made up of 18 amino acids. The germline V and J ends were trimmed by 6 bases and 2 bases, with 25 bases remaining between them. Germline values: CDR1 KGHSH, CDR2 LQKENI. CDR3 DNA sequence: TGTGCCAGCTCCCGACCAATCCTTCTCGGACAGTGGAACTATGGCTACACCTTC. Translating it yields CASSRPILLGQWNYGYTF.

V is TRBV15 and J is TRBJ2-3; D is ambiguous. CDR1 is LNHNV, CDR2 YYDKDF, per germline (reference sequence). Trimming removed 1 base at V and 0 bases at J, with 8 bases between. The CDR3 has 15 amino acids. CDR3 protein: CATSRGHSSTDTQYF. The CDR3 region has the DNA TGTGCCACCAGCAGAGGGCATTCTAGCACAGATACGCAGTATTTT.

This clone has just one count. The rearrangement uses TRBV5-6 and TRBJ2-3, with D possibly TRBD2 on 6 matching bases. Trimming took off 3 bases at V and 5 bases at J, with 16 bases between the two ends. CDR1 is SGHDT and CDR2 is YYEEEE in the germline V gene. This CDR3 is built from 15 residues. The chain's CDR3 is CASSWGWRGGDTQYF. CDR3 nucleotides: TGTGCCAGCAGCTGGGGATGGAGGGGAGGAGATACGCAGTATTTT.

The J gene is TRBJ1-6, the V gene TRBV27; no definite D call. Germline V lookup: CDR1 MNHEY, CDR2 SMNVEV (reference sequence). This CDR3 comprises 16 residues. The germline V and J ends were trimmed by 5 bases and 5 bases, with 16 bases remaining between them. The CDR3 bases are TGTGCCAGCAGTCCCCTGGGAGGGTTCAATAATTCACCCCTCCACTTT. Its protein product is CASSPLGGFNNSPLHF.

The CDR3, as DNA: TGTGCCAGCAGTTTCTCCCCGGGGACCCAGTACTTC. Protein sequence: CASSFSPGTQYF. V usage is TRBV27 and J usage is TRBJ2-5; D unclear. Trimming stripped 3 bases from V and 7 bases from J, with 9 bases between. This CDR3 has 12 residues. The germline gives CDR1 MNHEY, CDR2 SMNVEV (reference sequence).

The J gene is TRBJ2-6, the V gene TRBV7-2; D is uncertain. The CDR3 covers 15 residues. Germline assignment: CDR1 SGHTA and CDR2 FQGNSA. The V gene lost 5 bases and the J gene lost 4 bases, with 12 bases spanning the gap. The CDR3 sequence is CASSPWMGGANVLTF. As DNA, the CDR3 is TGTGCCAGCAGCCCCTGGATGGGGGGGGCCAACGTCCTGACTTTC.

The V gene is TRBV4-1, the J gene TRBJ2-2; D remains ambiguous. Trimming removed 0 bases at V and 3 bases at J, with 8 bases between. CDR1 and CDR2 from the germline V gene are MGHRA and YSYEKL. The CDR3 loop spans 15 amino acids. The CDR3 spells CASSQDVGYTGELFF. DNA of the CDR3: TGCGCCAGCAGCCAAGATGTGGGGTACACCGGGGAGCTGTTTTTT.

The chain combines TRBV9 with TRBJ2-1, with 8 nucleotides matching TRBD2. The germline V gene has CDR1 SGDLS and CDR2 YYNGEE. The CDR3 has 14 residues. After removal of 4 bases from V and 9 bases from J, the junction contained 9 bases not matched to a gene. CDR3 nucleotides: TGTGCCAGCAGCCCACGGACTAGCTGGGGTGAGCAGTTCTTC. It yields the protein CASSPRTSWGEQFF.

The chain uses TRBV6-1 and TRBJ2-7; 7 nucleotides match TRBD1. Trimming took 3 bases from V and 0 from J; bases not matched to a gene: 2. This CDR3 region has 14 residues. Germline V gene sequence: CDR1 MNHNS, CDR2 SASEGT. The CDR3: CASSETGSSYEQYF. In DNA, the CDR3 is TGTGCCAGCAGTGAGACAGGGAGCTCCTACGAGCAGTACTTC.

This chain joins TRBV11-1 and TRBJ1-3; 8 bases fit TRBD1. This CDR3 has 16 residues. V lost 5 bases, J lost 1 base, and 7 bases stayed unmatched. The germline gives CDR1 SGHAT, CDR2 FQDESV (reference sequence). The CDR3 DNA reads as TGTGCCAGCAGCACCGGGACAGGAAGATCTGGAAACACCATATATTTT. Amino acids: CASSTGTGRSGNTIYF.

The gene calls are TRBV21-1 and TRBJ1-4; the table names TRBD1, a call not compared with the DNA. TRBV21-1 is a documented pseudogene. This CDR3 is built from 18 residues. The CDR3 spells CASSKRPRQGIVVEKLFF. In DNA, the CDR3 is TGTGCCAGCAGCAAGCGCCCCCGACAGGGGATCGTGGTTGAAAAACTGTTTTTT.

The sample holds a few counts of this clone. V usage is TRBV9 and J usage is TRBJ2-7, with TRBD2 matching 15 bases. Trimming cost V 4 bases and J 5 bases; bases outside gene matches: 7. This CDR3 region has 16 residues. Germline V gives CDR1 SGDLS, CDR2 YYNGEE. CDR3 in DNA: TGTGCCAGCAGCCCGGGACTAGCGGGGGGCCAGGACGAGCAGTACTTC. Its protein is CASSPGLAGGQDEQYF. The variable domain in full, with the rest retrieved from reference TRBV9 and TRBJ2-7, is DSGVTQTPKHLITATGQRVTLRCSPRSGDLSVYWYQQSLDQGLQFLIQYYNGEERAKGNILERFSAQQFPDLHSELNLSSLELGDSALYFCASSPGLAGGQDEQYFGPGTRLTVT.

This chain connects TRBV7-9 to TRBJ2-1; 9 bases agree with TRBD2. This CDR3 spans 15 amino acids. Per germline, CDR1 SEHNR and CDR2 FQNEAQ (reference sequence). The V segment lost 7 bases and the J segment 2 bases; nucleotides outside the gene matches: 6. The CDR3 protein is CASNLERGAYNEQFF. The CDR3 DNA sequence: TGTGCCAGCAACCTAGAGCGGGGGGCCTACAATGAGCAGTTCTTC.

This clone appeared once. The chain carries TRBV2 and TRBJ1-3, with D perhaps matching TRBD1 (5 bases). Germline CDR1 and CDR2: SNHLY and FYNNEI. The V end lost 6 bases, the J end lost 3 bases, and 15 bases lay between the germline ends. The CDR3 covers 15 residues. The CDR3 sequence is CASRARATGGNTIYF. The CDR3 coding sequence is TGTGCCAGCAGGGCCAGGGCTACGGGTGGAAACACCATATATTTT.

The chain couples TRBV6-1 to TRBJ1-4; 8 bases align to TRBD1. This CDR3 comprises 18 residues. CDR1 is MNHNS and CDR2 is SASEGT in the germline V gene. The V gene end was trimmed by 2 bases and the J gene end by 2 bases; junction bases not matched to a gene: 10. The CDR3 DNA reads as TGTGCCAGCAGTGAAAACCACAGGGGGAGGGCGACTAATGAAAAACTGTTTTTT. Translating it yields CASSENHRGRATNEKLFF.